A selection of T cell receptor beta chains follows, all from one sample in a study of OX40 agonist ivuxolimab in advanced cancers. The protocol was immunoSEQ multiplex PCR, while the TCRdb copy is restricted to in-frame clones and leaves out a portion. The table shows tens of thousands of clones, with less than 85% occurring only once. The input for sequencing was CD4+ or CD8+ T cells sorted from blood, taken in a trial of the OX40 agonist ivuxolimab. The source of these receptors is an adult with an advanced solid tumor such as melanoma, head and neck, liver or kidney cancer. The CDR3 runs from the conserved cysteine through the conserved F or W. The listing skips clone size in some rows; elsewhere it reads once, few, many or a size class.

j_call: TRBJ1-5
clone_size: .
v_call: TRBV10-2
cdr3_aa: CASSRQGQPQHF

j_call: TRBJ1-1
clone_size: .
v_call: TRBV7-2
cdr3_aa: CASSLGREAFF

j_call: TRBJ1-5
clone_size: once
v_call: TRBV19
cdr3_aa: CASSIRGGSQPQHF

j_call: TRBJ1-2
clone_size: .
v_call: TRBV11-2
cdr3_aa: CASSLLAGVDGYTF

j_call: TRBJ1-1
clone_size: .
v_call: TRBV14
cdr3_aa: CASRGQGNTEAFF

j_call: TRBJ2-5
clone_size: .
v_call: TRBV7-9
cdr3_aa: CASSLARLASGHQETQYF

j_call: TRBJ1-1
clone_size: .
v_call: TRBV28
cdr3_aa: CASSGQFITSEAFF

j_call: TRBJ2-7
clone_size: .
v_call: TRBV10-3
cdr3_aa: CAIWAGSGEQYF

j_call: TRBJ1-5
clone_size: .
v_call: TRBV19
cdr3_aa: CASSQGPNQPQHF

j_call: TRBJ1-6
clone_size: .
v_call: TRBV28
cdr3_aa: CASSTLGQVNSPLHF

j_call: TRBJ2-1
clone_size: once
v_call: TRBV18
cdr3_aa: CASSLAGQGALNEQFF

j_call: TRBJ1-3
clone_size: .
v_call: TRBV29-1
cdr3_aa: CSVELTNSGNTIYF

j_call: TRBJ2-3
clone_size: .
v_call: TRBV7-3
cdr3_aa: CASSRTTGTSTQYF

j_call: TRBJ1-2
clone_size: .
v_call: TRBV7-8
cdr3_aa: CASSLKQFNYGYTF